This TCR beta chain was recorded in a study of T cells in Graves' hyperthyroidism and ophthalmopathy (dated by TCRdb to about 2019). At the level of the whole study: Peripheral blood was sampled at the time of initial diagnosis, prior to any treatment. The study also compared thyroid tissue and blood T-cell repertoires from several Graves' hyperthyroidism patients. Following sampling, methimazole starting at 30 mg daily was given to hyperthyroidism patients, and high-dose intravenous methylprednisolone was given to ophthalmopathy patients. Prospective prediction of ophthalmopathy was tested in an independent validation cohort consisting of under 20 hyperthyroidism patients and about 17 patients who later progressed to ophthalmopathy. The roughly 100 discovery patients were randomly divided into training and test sets at a 7:3 ratio. TCR V-J signatures able to tell the groups apart were searched for in a discovery cohort of approximately 95 patients, of whom more than 40 had Graves' ophthalmopathy and about 60 had stable Graves' hyperthyroidism. The paper describes TCR Vbeta CDR3 sequencing of more than 120 peripheral blood samples, made up of around 41 ophthalmopathy patients, some 80 hyperthyroidism patients and about 17 progressor patients. The investigation overall reported the following: No statistical method was used to set the sample size in advance, and investigators knew the group allocation. During validation, the model predicted progression to ophthalmopathy a median of approximately 7 months ahead of onset, with more than 60% sensitivity and less than 85% specificity. A 13 V-J signature model separated ophthalmopathy from stable hyperthyroidism, with 87.88% sensitivity and roughly 81% specificity in cross-validation and 80%/75% in testing. Most expanded thyroid clonotypes (frequency above 0.001) were also detected in blood, suggesting blood repertoires may reflect thyroid immune responses.

TCR beta CDR3 regions were amplified from RNA transcripts. The TCR CDR3 was subjected to a first round of RT-PCR using the HTBI primer set and the Qiagen OneStep RT-PCR kit. Libraries were constructed in a second round of multiplex PCR, after which size selection and purification were carried out. Libraries were sequenced paired-end with 100 bp reads on an Illumina HiSeq2000. The paper's processing steps were these. SOAPnuke was used to process the raw data, with reads discarded if the reads contained adapters or uncalled bases, had a mean Phred below 15, or lacked an exact constant-primer or identifier match. COPE v1.2.5 was used to merge high-quality paired reads, and clonotypes were defined as unique nucleotide sequences. MiTCR v1.1 was used to align the clonotypes against IMGT TRBV, TRBD and TRBJ reference segments. The analysis included only V-J combinations with a frequency above 0.0001, which together covered roughly 99% of the repertoires. The TCS score was defined as the ratio of F50 (clonal expansion) to E x V (chaos), calculated using BLOSUM62-based TCRdist between CDR3 peptides within each V-J. Welch's t-statistics and random forest reduced some 510 V-J features to 13, which were used in a naive Bayes classifier (R e1071). The public reads were reanalyzed by TCRdb: fastp trimming at Q25, MiXCR alignment, in-frame beta chains only. Here each entry gathers all rows of one CDR3 protein and keeps the most common genes and DNA. TCRdb, rather than the study authors, made the V and J calls. The sample table holds about 600,000 distinct CDR3 sequences, of which 16% were seen once. The ten largest clones take up roughly 3.3% of the sample.

This clonotype was recorded at least ten times. Its cognate antigen has yet to be identified. No qualities accompany the bases; no much larger clone lies one base away. Ophthalmopathy patients had moderately to severely active disease, Clinical Activity Score of at least 3, NOSPECS grade of at least 4, and duration under 3 months. Patients with uncontrolled infections, other autoimmune diseases, pregnancy or lactation were excluded. Diagnoses were established on the basis of clinical symptoms, serum thyroxine and TRAb, thyroid ultrasound, and orbital computed tomography. Ficoll-Paque density gradient centrifugation was used to isolate PBMCs from approximately 11 ml of fresh peripheral blood. Total RNA was extracted with Trizol reagent, and quality was checked on an Agilent 2100 Bioanalyzer. The TCR originated in a woman between 40 and 55 years old with Graves' ophthalmopathy. Material: blood.

The bases are TGTGCCAGCAGCTTCGCCGGGGGGGGTGATACGCAGTATTTT. Its protein reads: CASSFAGGGDTQYF. The rearranged segments are TRBV7-2 and TRBJ2-3; TRBD2 aligns with 8 central bases. Reading from cysteine to phenylalanine, the CDR3 counts 14 amino acids. Just the 42-base CDR3 DNA is kept, in frame starting at base 1. Clipping removes 3 bases from V and 6 bases from J, with 5 as the unmatched junction base count. The germline V gene provides CDR1 SGHTA and CDR2 FQGNSA.